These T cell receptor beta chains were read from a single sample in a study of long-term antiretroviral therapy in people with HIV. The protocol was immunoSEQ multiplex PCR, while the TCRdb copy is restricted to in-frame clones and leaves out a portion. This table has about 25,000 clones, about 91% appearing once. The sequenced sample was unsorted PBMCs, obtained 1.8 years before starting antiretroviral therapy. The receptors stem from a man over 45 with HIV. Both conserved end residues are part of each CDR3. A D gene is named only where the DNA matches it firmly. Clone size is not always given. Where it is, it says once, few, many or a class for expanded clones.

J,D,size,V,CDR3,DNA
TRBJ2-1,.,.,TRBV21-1,CASSTPPEDSYNEQFF,TGTGCCAGCAGCACTCCACCGGAAGACTCCTACAATGAGCAGTTCTTC
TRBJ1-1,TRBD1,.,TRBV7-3,CASSLGRGRTEAFF,TGTGCCAGCAGCTTGGGGAGGGGGCGGACTGAAGCTTTCTTT
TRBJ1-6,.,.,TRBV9,CASSVRGSDSPLHF,TGTGCCAGCAGCGTAAGGGGATCCGATTCACCCCTCCACTTT
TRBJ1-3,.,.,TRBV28,CASIEAGPGNTIYF,TGTGCCAGCATTGAGGCAGGGCCTGGAAACACCATATATTTT
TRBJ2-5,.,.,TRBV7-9,CASSPVGRGQETQYF,TGTGCCAGCAGCCCGGTAGGGAGGGGGCAAGAGACCCAGTACTTC
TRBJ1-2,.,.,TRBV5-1,CASSLGEPGYGYTF,TGCGCCAGCAGCTTGGGGGAGCCTGGGTATGGCTACACCTTC
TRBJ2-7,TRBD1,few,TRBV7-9,CASSTEPGTGIYEQYF,TGTGCCAGCAGCACAGAACCCGGGACAGGGATTTACGAGCAGTACTTC
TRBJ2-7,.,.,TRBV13,CASSLGSLGTRPFEQYF,TGTGCCAGCAGCTTAGGCTCGTTGGGGACACGACCCTTCGAGCAGTACTTC
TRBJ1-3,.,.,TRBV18,CASSLTRTVRGDTIYF,TGTGCCAGCTCACTCACAAGGACAGTCCGGGGGGACACCATATATTTT
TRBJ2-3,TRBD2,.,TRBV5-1,CASSLLAGVLTDTQYF,TGCGCCAGCAGCTTACTGGCGGGAGTTCTAACAGATACGCAGTATTTT
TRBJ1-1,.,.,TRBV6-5,CASRTLMNTEAFF,TGTGCCAGCAGAACGCTTATGAACACTGAAGCTTTCTTT
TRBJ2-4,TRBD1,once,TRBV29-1,CSVQGQGVVAKNIQYF,TGCAGCGTGCAGGGACAGGGGGTGGTGGCCAAAAACATTCAGTACTTC
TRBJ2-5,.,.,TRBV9,CASSVFGLGEETQYF,TGTGCCAGCAGCGTATTTGGCCTAGGCGAAGAGACCCAGTACTTC
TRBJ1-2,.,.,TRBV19,CASSRQVNYGYTF,TGTGCCAGTAGCCGGCAGGTAAACTATGGCTACACCTTC
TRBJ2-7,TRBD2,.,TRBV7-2,CASSPLLRASGGGYEQYF,TGTGCCAGCAGCCCACTTCTCAGGGCTAGCGGGGGGGGCTACGAGCAGTACTTC
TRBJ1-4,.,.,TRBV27,CASSRTPDQGKLFF,TGTGCCAGCAGCCGTACTCCCGACCAAGGGAAACTGTTTTTT
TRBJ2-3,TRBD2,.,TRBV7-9,CASSSRTSGSPDTQYF,TGTGCCAGCAGCTCGCGGACTAGCGGGAGCCCAGATACGCAGTATTTT
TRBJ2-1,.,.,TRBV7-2,CASSQTWGNEQFF,TGTGCCAGCAGCCAGACGTGGGGAAATGAGCAGTTCTTC
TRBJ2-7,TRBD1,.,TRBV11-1,CASSSTGTGRFEQYF,TGTGCCAGCAGCTCGACCGGGACAGGGAGGTTCGAGCAGTACTTC
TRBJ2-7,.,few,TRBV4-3,CASSQELPNYEQYF,TGCGCCAGCAGCCAAGAGCTCCCGAACTACGAGCAGTACTTC
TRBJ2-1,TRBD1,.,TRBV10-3,CAISDRGRVGSYNEQFF,TGTGCCATCAGCGACAGGGGCCGGGTCGGCTCCTACAATGAGCAGTTCTTC
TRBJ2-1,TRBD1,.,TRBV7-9,CASSVRQGWTNEQFF,TGTGCCAGCAGCGTACGACAGGGGTGGACAAATGAGCAGTTCTTC
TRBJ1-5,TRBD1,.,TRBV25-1,CASSERGPLQPQHF,TGTGCCAGCAGTGAAAGGGGGCCCCTTCAGCCCCAGCATTTT
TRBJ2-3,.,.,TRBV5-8,CASSFGWGEPTDTQYF,TGTGCCAGCAGCTTTGGGTGGGGGGAACCCACAGATACGCAGTATTTT
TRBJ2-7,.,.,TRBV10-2,CASCDVGRKGWYEQYF,TGCGCCAGCTGTGACGTCGGGAGAAAGGGTTGGTACGAGCAGTACTTC
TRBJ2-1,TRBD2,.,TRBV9,CASSVAPGLEANEQFF,TGTGCCAGCAGCGTAGCTCCAGGACTAGAAGCCAATGAGCAGTTCTTC
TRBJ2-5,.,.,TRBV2,CASSVRGQETQYF,TGTGCCAGCAGTGTCAGGGGCCAAGAGACCCAGTACTTC
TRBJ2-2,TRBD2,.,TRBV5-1,CASSLLAGGANTGELFF,TGCGCCAGCAGCCTCCTAGCGGGAGGAGCGAACACCGGGGAGCTGTTTTTT